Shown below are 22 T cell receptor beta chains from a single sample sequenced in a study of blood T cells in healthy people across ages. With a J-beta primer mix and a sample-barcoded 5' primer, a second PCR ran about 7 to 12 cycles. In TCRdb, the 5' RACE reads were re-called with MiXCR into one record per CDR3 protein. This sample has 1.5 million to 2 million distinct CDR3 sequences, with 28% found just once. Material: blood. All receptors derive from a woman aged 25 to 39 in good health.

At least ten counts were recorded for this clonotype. DNA of the CDR3: TGCAGCGTTGTAGACTACGGCACAGATACGCAGTATTTT. Translated, it gives CSVVDYGTDTQYF. This chain uses TRBV29-1 with TRBJ2-3, with D perhaps matching TRBD2 (5 bases). The V gene's germline CDR1 is SQVTM and CDR2 ANQGSEA. V gave up 4 bases and J gave up 1 base, with 9 bases separating them. The CDR3 is 13 residues long.

CDR3 loop: CASSLDLSSGGIDTQYF. The CDR3 coding sequence is TGTGCCAGCAGCTTAGACCTGTCTAGCGGGGGGATAGATACGCAGTATTTT. The J gene is TRBJ2-3, the V gene TRBV7-2; 11 positions match TRBD2. Germline assignment: CDR1 SGHTA and CDR2 FQGNSA. The CDR3 length is 17 residues. Unmatched junction bases numbered 8, after V lost 1 base and J lost 5 bases.

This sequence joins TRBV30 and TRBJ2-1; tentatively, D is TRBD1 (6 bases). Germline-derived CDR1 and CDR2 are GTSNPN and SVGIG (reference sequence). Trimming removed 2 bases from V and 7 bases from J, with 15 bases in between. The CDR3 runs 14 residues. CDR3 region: CAWSYGTIKNEQFF. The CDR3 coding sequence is TGTGCCTGGAGTTACGGGACAATCAAAAATGAGCAGTTCTTC. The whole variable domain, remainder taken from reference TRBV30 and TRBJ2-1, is SQTIHQWPATLVQPVGSPLSLECTVEGTSNPNLYWYRQAAGRGLQLLFYSVGIGQISSEVPQNLSASRPQDRQFILSSKKLLLSDSGFYLCAWSYGTIKNEQFFGPGTRLTVL.

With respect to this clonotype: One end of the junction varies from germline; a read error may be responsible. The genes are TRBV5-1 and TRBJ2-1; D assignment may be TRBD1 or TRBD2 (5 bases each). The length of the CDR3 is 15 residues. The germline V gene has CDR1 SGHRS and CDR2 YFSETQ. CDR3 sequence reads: CAGSPAAGRYNEQFF. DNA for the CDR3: TGCGCCGGCAGCCCCGCGGCAGGGAGATATAATGAGCAGTTCTTC.

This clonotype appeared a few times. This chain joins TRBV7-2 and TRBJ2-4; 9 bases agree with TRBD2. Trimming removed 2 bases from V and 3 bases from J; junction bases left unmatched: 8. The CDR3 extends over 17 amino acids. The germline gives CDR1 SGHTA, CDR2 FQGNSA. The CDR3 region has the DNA TGTGCCAGCAGCTTACCGGGAGCGGGAGGAGACAAAAACATTCAGTACTTC. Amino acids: CASSLPGAGGDKNIQYF.

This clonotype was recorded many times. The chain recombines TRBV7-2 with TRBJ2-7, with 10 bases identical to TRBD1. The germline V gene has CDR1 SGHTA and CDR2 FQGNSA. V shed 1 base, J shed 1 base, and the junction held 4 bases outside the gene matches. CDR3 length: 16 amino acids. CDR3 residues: CASSLVGTGVSYEQYF. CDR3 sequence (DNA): TGTGCCAGCAGCTTAGTAGGGACAGGGGTTTCCTACGAGCAGTACTTC.

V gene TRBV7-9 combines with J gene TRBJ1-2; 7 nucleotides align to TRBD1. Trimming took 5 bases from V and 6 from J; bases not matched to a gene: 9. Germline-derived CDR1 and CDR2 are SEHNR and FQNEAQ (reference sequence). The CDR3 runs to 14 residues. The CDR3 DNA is TGTGCCAGCAGCCCGGACAGGACCCTCGATGGCTACACCTTC. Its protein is CASSPDRTLDGYTF. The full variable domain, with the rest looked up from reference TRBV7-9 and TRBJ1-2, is DTGVSQNPRHKITKRGQNVTFRCDPISEHNRLYWYRQTLGQGPEFLTYFQNEAQLEKSRLLSDRFSAERPKGSFSTLEIQRTEQGDSAMYLCASSPDRTLDGYTFGSGTRLTVV.

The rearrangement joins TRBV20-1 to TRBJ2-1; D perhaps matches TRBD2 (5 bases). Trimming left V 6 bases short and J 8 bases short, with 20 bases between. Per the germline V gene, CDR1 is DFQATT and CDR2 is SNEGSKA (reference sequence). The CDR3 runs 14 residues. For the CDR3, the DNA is TGCAGTGCCCCAAGCCCCACTAGTCGGCATGAGCAGTTCTTC. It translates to CSAPSPTSRHEQFF.

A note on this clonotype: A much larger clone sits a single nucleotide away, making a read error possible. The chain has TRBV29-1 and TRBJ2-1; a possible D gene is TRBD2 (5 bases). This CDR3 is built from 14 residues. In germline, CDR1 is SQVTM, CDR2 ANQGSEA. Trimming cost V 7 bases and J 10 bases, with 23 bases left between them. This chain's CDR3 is CSAGRSAGSYEQFF. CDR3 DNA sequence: TGCAGCGCCGGAAGGTCGGCGGGCTCCTACGAGCAGTTCTTC.

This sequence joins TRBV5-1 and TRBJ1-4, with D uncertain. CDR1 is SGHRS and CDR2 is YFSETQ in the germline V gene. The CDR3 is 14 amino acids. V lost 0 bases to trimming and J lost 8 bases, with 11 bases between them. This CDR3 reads CASSLEGIREKLFF. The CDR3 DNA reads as TGCGCCAGCAGCTTGGAAGGGATTCGCGAAAAACTGTTTTTT.

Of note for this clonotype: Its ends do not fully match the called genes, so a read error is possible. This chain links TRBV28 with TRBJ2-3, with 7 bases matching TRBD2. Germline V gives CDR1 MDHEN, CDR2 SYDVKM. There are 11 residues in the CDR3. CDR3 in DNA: TGCGGGGTAGCGGGTCTTGACACGCAGTATTTT. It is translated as CGVAGLDTQYF.

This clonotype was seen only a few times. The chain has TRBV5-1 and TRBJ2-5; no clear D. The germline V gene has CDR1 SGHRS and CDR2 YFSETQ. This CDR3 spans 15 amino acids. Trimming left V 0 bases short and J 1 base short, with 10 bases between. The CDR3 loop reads CASSLAARPQETQYF. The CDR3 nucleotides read TGCGCCAGCAGCTTGGCGGCCAGGCCCCAAGAGACCCAGTACTTC.

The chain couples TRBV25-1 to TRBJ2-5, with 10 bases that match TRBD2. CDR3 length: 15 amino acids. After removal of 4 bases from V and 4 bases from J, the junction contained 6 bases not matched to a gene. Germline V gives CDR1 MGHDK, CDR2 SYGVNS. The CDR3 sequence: CASSASGRAPETQYF. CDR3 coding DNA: TGTGCCAGCAGTGCGAGCGGGAGGGCCCCAGAGACCCAGTACTTC. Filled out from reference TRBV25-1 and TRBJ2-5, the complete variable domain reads EADIYQTPRYLVIGTGKKITLECSQTMGHDKMYWYQQDPGMELHLIHYSYGVNSTEKGDLSSESTVSRIRTEHFPLTLESARPSHTSQYLCASSASGRAPETQYFGPGTRLLVL.

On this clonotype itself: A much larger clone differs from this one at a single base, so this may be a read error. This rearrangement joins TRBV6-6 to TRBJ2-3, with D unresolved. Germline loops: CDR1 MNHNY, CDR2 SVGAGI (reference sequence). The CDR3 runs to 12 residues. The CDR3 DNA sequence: TGTGCCAGCAGTACTCAACGAGATACGCGGTATTTT. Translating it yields CASSTQRDTRYF.

This chain's CDR3 is CASRGGADQGNYGYTF. The CDR3, as DNA: TGCGCCAGCAGAGGGGGTGCCGACCAGGGGAATTATGGCTACACCTTC. The gene calls are TRBV5-1 and TRBJ1-2; TRBD1 might be the D (6 bases). CDR3 size: 16 residues. The V and J ends lost 5 bases and 5 bases respectively, with 22 bases between them. Germline-derived CDR1 and CDR2 are SGHRS and YFSETQ. Drawing the rest from reference TRBV5-1 and TRBJ1-2, the complete variable domain is KAGVTQTPRYLIKTRGQQVTLSCSPISGHRSVSWYQQTPGQGLQFLFEYFSETQRNKGNFPGRFSGRQFSNSRSEMNVSTLELGDSALYLCASRGGADQGNYGYTFGSGTRLTVV.

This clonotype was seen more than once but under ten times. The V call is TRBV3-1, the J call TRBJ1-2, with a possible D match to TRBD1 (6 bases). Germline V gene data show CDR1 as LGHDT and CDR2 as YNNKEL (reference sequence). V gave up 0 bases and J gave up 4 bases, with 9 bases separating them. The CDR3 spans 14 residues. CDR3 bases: TGTGCCAGCAGCCAAGAGGGGGGGGCCTATGGCTACACCTTC. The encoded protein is CASSQEGGAYGYTF.

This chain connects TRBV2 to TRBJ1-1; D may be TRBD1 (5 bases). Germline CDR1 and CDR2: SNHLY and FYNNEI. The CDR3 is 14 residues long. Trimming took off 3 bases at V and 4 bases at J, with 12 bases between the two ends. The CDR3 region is CASSEIRVGTEAFF. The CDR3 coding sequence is TGTGCCAGCAGTGAGATCAGGGTAGGCACTGAAGCTTTCTTT.

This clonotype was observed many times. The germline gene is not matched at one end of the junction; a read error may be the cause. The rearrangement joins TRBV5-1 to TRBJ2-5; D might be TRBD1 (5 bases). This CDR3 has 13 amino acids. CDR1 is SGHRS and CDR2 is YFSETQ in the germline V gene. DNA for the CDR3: TGTGCCAGCAGCTTAGGACATGGTGAGACCCAGTACTTC. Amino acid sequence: CASSLGHGETQYF.

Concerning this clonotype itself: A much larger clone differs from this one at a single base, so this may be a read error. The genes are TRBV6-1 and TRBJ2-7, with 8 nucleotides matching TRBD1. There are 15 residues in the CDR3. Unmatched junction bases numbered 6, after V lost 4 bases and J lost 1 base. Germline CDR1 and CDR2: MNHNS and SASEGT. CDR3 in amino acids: CASSALDRESYEQYF. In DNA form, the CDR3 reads TGTGCCAGCAGTGCGTTGGACAGGGAGTCCTACGAGCAGTACTTC.

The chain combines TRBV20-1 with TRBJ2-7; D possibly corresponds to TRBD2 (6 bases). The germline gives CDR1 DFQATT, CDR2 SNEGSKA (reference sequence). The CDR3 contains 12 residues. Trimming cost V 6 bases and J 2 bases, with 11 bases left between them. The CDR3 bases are TGCAGTGCGCTAGGAGGGCCCTACGAGCAGTACTTC. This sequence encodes CSALGGPYEQYF.

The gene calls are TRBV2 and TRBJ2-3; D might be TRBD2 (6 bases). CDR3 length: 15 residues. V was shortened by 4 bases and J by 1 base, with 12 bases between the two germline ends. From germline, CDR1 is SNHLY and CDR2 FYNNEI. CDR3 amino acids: CASSGFRRGTDTQYF. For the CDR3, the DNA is TGTGCCAGCAGTGGGTTTAGGAGGGGCACAGATACGCAGTATTTT.

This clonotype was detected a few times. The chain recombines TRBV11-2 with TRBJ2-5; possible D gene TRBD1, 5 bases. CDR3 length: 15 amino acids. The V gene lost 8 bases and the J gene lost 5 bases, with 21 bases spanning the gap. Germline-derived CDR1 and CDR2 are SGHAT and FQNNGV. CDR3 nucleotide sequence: TGTGCCAGCTTCCACGCAAAGGGGCAGGACGAGACCCAGTACTTC. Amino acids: CASFHAKGQDETQYF.